This T cell receptor beta chain was sequenced for a study of identical twins. CDR3 length equals 15 residues. Germline assignment: CDR1 LGHDT and CDR2 YNNKEL (reference sequence). The V end was cut by 5 bases, the J end by 0 bases, with 11 bases between. This clonotype was seen at least ten times. TCRdb called the 5' RACE reads again in MiXCR, with one record for every CDR3 protein. The data hold about 810,000 distinct CDR3 sequences, with approximately 13% observed a single time. The same sample was also studied in work on yellow fever vaccine responses in identical twins.

The V call is TRBV3-1, the J call TRBJ2-1; D call uncertain. The source material was PBMCs. The clonotype originates from a woman aged 18-29 years in good health. CDR3: CASSLGKSSYNEQFF. In DNA, the CDR3 is TGTGCCAGCAGCTTAGGAAAGAGCTCCTACAATGAGCAGTTCTTC.